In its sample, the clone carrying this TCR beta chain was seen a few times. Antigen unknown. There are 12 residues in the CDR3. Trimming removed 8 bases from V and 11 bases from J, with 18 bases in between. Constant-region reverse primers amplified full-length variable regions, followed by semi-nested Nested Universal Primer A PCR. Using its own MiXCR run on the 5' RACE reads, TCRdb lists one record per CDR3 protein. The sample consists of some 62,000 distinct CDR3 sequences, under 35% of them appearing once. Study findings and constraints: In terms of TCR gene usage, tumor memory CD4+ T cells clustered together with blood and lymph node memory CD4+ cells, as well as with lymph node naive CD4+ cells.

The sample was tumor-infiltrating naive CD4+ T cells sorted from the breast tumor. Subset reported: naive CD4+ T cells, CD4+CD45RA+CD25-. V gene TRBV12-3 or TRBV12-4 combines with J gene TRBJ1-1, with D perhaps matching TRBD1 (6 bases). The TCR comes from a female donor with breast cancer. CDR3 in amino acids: CASGTLQGGAFF. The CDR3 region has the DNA TGTGCCAGCGGAACCTTACAGGGTGGGGCTTTCTTT.